The following is a TCR beta chain sequence with its context. This same CDR3 is encoded by further DNA sequences in the sample. Both 60 Vbeta primers and 13 Jbeta primers went into the PCR. Some clones are missing from TCRdb's copy, which holds only in-frame ones; the method was immunoSEQ multiplex PCR. This table has roughly 200,000 clones, 65% to 85% appearing once. This sample is part of a study of cytomegalovirus exposure and HLA in healthy donors. The CDR3 runs to 11 residues. The V gene's germline CDR1 is SNHLY and CDR2 FYNNEI. V was cut by 6 bases and J by 2 bases, with 4 bases left in between. V gene TRBV2 combines with J gene TRBJ2-5, with unresolved D. Sequenced material: PBMCs. The source of this sequence is a female donor in good health and CMV-seronegative. CDR3 loop: CASSPQETQYF. CDR3 coding DNA: TGTGCCAGCAGCCCTCAAGAGACCCAGTACTTC.